One and the same sample provided the 29 T cell receptor beta chains below, sequenced in a study of CD8+ T cells in alopecia areata. Following RNA extraction, reverse transcription yielded cDNA that acted as the sequencing template. Clones were read by immunoSEQ multiplex PCR, and TCRdb kept only the in-frame ones, dropping some. The sample lists around 150,000 clones, roughly four fifths occurring once. Treatment denoted: oral pan-JAK inhibitor, 5-10 mg twice daily. The source material was CD8+ T cells sorted from blood, sampled at week 4, from a patient treated with tofacitinib. The source of these receptors is a human donor with alopecia areata.

This clone was recorded only once. The chain couples TRBV4-1 to TRBJ2-7; D could derive from TRBD1 or TRBD2 (5 bases each). V shed 2 bases and J shed 2 bases, with 10 bases lying between them. Germline CDR1 and CDR2: MGHRA and YSYEKL. The CDR3 spans 14 residues. CDR3 bases: TGCGCCAGCAGCCAATGGCAGGGACCCTACGAGCAGTACTTC. Protein sequence: CASSQWQGPYEQYF.

This chain joins TRBV29-1 and TRBJ2-7; 8 bases map to TRBD1. There are 13 residues in the CDR3. V lost 4 bases, J lost 5 bases, and 7 bases stayed unmatched. The germline V gene encodes CDR1 SQVTM and CDR2 ANQGSEA. The CDR3 loop is CSVGGQGPHEQYF. The CDR3 region has the DNA TGCAGCGTTGGAGGACAGGGACCCCACGAGCAGTACTTC.

This clone was counted a single time. This rearrangement joins TRBV7-9 to TRBJ2-7; weak D call: TRBD1 (6 bases). Germline V lookup: CDR1 SEHNR, CDR2 FQNEAQ (reference sequence). Trimming pared 4 bases from V and 3 bases from J, leaving 16 bases between. This CDR3 comprises 15 residues. The CDR3 spells CASSSRSGHYYEQYF. The CDR3 bases are TGTGCCAGCAGCTCTCGTTCGGGACATTACTACGAGCAGTACTTC.

The V and J genes are TRBV29-1 and TRBJ2-5, with D hard to call. There are 13 residues in the CDR3. Trimming pared 0 bases from V and 1 base from J, leaving 6 bases between. The germline gives CDR1 SQVTM, CDR2 ANQGSEA. The DNA for the CDR3 is TGCAGCGTTGAAGATCCACTCCAAGAGACCCAGTACTTC. Residues: CSVEDPLQETQYF. Looking up the rest from reference TRBV29-1 and TRBJ2-5 gives the full variable domain: SAVISQKPSRDICQRGTSLTIQCQVDSQVTMMFWYRQQPGQSLTLIATANQGSEATYESGFVIDKFPISRPNLTFSTLTVSNMSPEDSSIYLCSVEDPLQETQYFGPGTRLLVL.

The chain recombines TRBV23-1 with TRBJ2-7; D is perhaps TRBD2 (7 bases). TRBV23-1 is filed as an ORF, its function uncertain. Trimming removed 3 bases at V and 5 bases at J, with 11 bases between. The CDR3 runs to 13 residues. The CDR3 sequence: CASSQRGRDEQYF. Here the CDR3 DNA reads TGCGCCAGCAGTCAGAGGGGGAGGGACGAGCAGTACTTC.

This clone was seen more than once but under ten times. The V and J genes are TRBV5-6 and TRBJ2-5; 13 nucleotides agree with TRBD2. The DNA end lines up better with TRBJ2-7; the J call may be wrong. CDR3 length: 15 amino acids. Germline V CDR1 and CDR2: SGHDT, YYEEEE. CDR3 sequence (DNA): TGTGCCAGCAGCTTGAAGGGACTAGCGGGATACGAGCAGTACTTC. This gives the protein CASSLKGLAGYEQYF.

In nucleotides, the CDR3 is TGTGCCAGCAGCTCCGGGAGGGGGCGCACAGATACGCAGTATTTT. Its translation: CASSSGRGRTDTQYF. J is TRBJ2-3 and V is TRBV7-6; tentatively, D is TRBD2 (8 bases). Germline CDR1 and CDR2: SGHVS and FNYEAQ. The CDR3 has 15 residues. V gave up 4 bases and J gave up 1 base, with 12 bases separating them.

The chain employs TRBV19 and TRBJ1-5; 7 bases fit TRBD1. The germline V gene encodes CDR1 LNHDA and CDR2 SQIVND (reference sequence). The CDR3 spans 14 residues. The V gene end was trimmed by 6 bases and the J gene end by 4 bases; junction bases not matched to a gene: 6. The CDR3 protein is CASRLTGDNQPQHF. CDR3 sequence (DNA): TGTGCCAGTAGACTCACAGGGGATAATCAGCCCCAGCATTTT.

This sequence joins TRBV4-1 and TRBJ2-5; D not resolved. The CDR3 extends over 14 amino acids. In germline, CDR1 is MGHRA, CDR2 YSYEKL. The V end lost 0 bases, the J end lost 2 bases, and 7 bases lay between the germline ends. CDR3 loop: CASSQDPVQETQYF. For the CDR3, the DNA is TGCGCCAGCAGCCAAGATCCGGTTCAAGAGACCCAGTACTTC.

This rearrangement joins TRBV4-1 to TRBJ2-7; D possibly corresponds to TRBD2 (5 bases). Germline V lookup: CDR1 MGHRA, CDR2 YSYEKL. Trimming pared 4 bases from V and 2 bases from J, leaving 15 bases between. The CDR3 length is 15 residues. CDR3 nucleotides: TGCGCCAGCAGCCCCGCCCCCGGTAGCGCCTACGAGCAGTACTTC. This encodes CASSPAPGSAYEQYF.

The CDR3, as DNA: TGTGCCTGGAGTTTGACGAACACAGATACGCAGTATTTT. Encoded protein: CAWSLTNTDTQYF. V gene TRBV30 combines with J gene TRBJ2-3; no reliable D call. The ends were cut back, 2 bases at V and 2 bases at J, with 8 bases in the middle. CDR1 GTSNPN and CDR2 SVGIG come from the germline V gene (reference sequence). This CDR3 is built from 13 residues.

The rearrangement links TRBV18 to TRBJ2-7; 7 nucleotides match TRBD1. V gave up 3 bases and J gave up 6 bases; unmatched junction bases: 2. Germline CDR1 is KGHSH and CDR2 is LQKENI. The CDR3 has 12 residues. CDR3 nucleotide sequence: TGTGCCAGCTCACCGACAGGGATCGAGCAGTACTTC. Amino acids: CASSPTGIEQYF. The whole variable domain, filled in from reference TRBV18 and TRBJ2-7, reads NAGVMQNPRHLVRRRGQEARLRCSPMKGHSHVYWYRQLPEEGLKFMVYLQKENIIDESGMPKERFSAEFPKEGPSILRIQQVVRGDSAAYFCASSPTGIEQYFGPGTRLTVT.

This clone was seen just once. The chain recombines TRBV9 with TRBJ1-2; 10 bases line up with TRBD1. CDR3 length: 14 amino acids. Germline CDR1 SGDLS, CDR2 YYNGEE. V lost 3 bases and J lost 5; bases outside the gene matches: 4. The CDR3 here is CASSAGQGSYGYTF. Here the CDR3 DNA reads TGTGCCAGCAGCGCGGGACAGGGGAGTTATGGCTACACCTTC.

The chain recombines TRBV7-2 with TRBJ2-5; D tentatively reads TRBD1 or TRBD2 (5 bases each). The CDR3 is made up of 15 amino acids. The V gene's germline CDR1 is SGHTA and CDR2 FQGNSA. V lost 1 base and J lost 1, with 10 bases in between. CDR3 coding DNA: TGTGCCAGCAGCTTAGTTGAGGGGCCCCAAGAGACCCAGTACTTC. This codes for CASSLVEGPQETQYF.

The chain joins TRBV7-9 to TRBJ2-3; D gene unclear. The germline gives CDR1 SEHNR, CDR2 FQNEAQ (reference sequence). Trimming removed 3 bases at V and 1 base at J, with 11 bases between. The CDR3 runs to 15 residues. The CDR3: CASSLGAAGTDTQYF. The CDR3 nucleotides read TGTGCCAGCAGCTTGGGCGCAGCCGGCACAGATACGCAGTATTTT.

The chain joins TRBV18 to TRBJ2-5, with D perhaps TRBD2 (5 bases). Germline-derived CDR1 and CDR2 are KGHSH and LQKENI. This CDR3 region has 13 residues. V lost 4 bases and J 4 bases, leaving 10 bases between the germline ends. The CDR3 DNA follows: TGTGCCAGCTCACATCGGGATGGAGAGACCCAGTACTTC. Translated: CASSHRDGETQYF.

The chain uses TRBV27 and TRBJ2-1; TRBD2 aligns across 15 bases. The CDR3 has 17 residues. V was pared by 5 bases and J by 7 bases, with 9 bases of the junction left unmatched. Germline-derived CDR1 and CDR2 are MNHEY and SMNVEV (reference sequence). DNA for the CDR3: TGTGCCAGCAGTCCAACGGGACTAGCGGGGGGAGGGAATGAGCAGTTCTTC. As protein: CASSPTGLAGGGNEQFF.

V usage is TRBV7-6 and J usage is TRBJ1-2; possible D gene TRBD1, 5 bases. The V gene lost 0 bases and the J gene lost 4 bases, with 12 bases spanning the gap. The CDR3 loop spans 15 amino acids. Germline lookup yields CDR1 SGHVS and CDR2 FNYEAQ. In DNA form, the CDR3 reads TGTGCCAGCAGCTTAGCCCTGGCAGGGAGCTATGGCTACACCTTC. Protein: CASSLALAGSYGYTF.

V usage is TRBV19 and J usage is TRBJ2-3; 12 positions agree with TRBD2. Unmatched junction bases numbered 5, after V lost 9 bases and J lost 1 base. The CDR3 is 15 residues long. The germline gives CDR1 LNHDA, CDR2 SQIVND (reference sequence). CDR3 amino acids: CASTRTSGGTDTQYF. The CDR3 DNA is TGTGCCAGCACTCGGACTAGCGGGGGCACAGATACGCAGTATTTT. The variable domain in full, with the rest retrieved from reference TRBV19 and TRBJ2-3, is DGGITQSPKYLFRKEGQNVTLSCEQNLNHDAMYWYRQDPGQGLRLIYYSQIVNDFQKGDIAEGYSVSREKKESFPLTVTSAQKNPTAFYLCASTRTSGGTDTQYFGPGTRLTVL.

The J gene is TRBJ2-5, the V gene TRBV30; TRBD1 aligns across 8 bases. V gave up 4 bases and J gave up 5 bases; unmatched junction bases: 9. Germline CDR1 reads GTSNPN; CDR2 reads SVGIG (reference sequence). The CDR3 has 14 amino acids. CDR3 sequence reads: CAWTRTGTGETQYF. As DNA, the CDR3 is TGTGCCTGGACTCGGACAGGGACGGGGGAGACCCAGTACTTC.

This clone occurred once. The chain links TRBV7-8 to TRBJ2-7; 7 bases agree with TRBD2. Germline V gene lookup returns CDR1 SGHVS and CDR2 FQNEAQ. This CDR3 has 14 residues. V was clipped by 5 bases and J by 0 bases; unmatched bases: 4. CDR3 sequence: CASSKGLYSYEQYF. The DNA for the CDR3 is TGTGCCAGCAGCAAGGGACTATACTCCTACGAGCAGTACTTC.

The V gene is TRBV2, the J gene TRBJ1-1, with a possible D match to TRBD1 (5 bases). V was trimmed by 5 bases and J by 3 bases, leaving 10 bases between them. The CDR3 length is 13 residues. Per the germline V gene, CDR1 is SNHLY and CDR2 is FYNNEI. The CDR3 protein is CASSPGFHTEAFF. DNA for the CDR3: TGTGCCAGCAGTCCAGGGTTCCACACTGAAGCTTTCTTT.

The J gene is TRBJ1-6, the V gene TRBV6-1, with TRBD1 identical over 7 bases. Germline V gives CDR1 MNHNS, CDR2 SASEGT. This CDR3 has 17 amino acids. Trimming at V came to 4 bases and at J to 6 bases, leaving 12 bases not matched to a gene. Written as DNA, the CDR3 is TGTGCCAGCAGTGCCACGAGACTAGGGGGCAGTAATTCACCCCTCCACTTT. Its translation: CASSATRLGGSNSPLHF.

This clone was detected only a few times. This chain links TRBV11-2 with TRBJ2-7; D possibly uses TRBD1 or TRBD2 (5 bases each). The CDR3 consists of 14 residues. Trimming left V 8 bases short and J 0 bases short, with 14 bases between. CDR1 and CDR2 (germline): SGHAT, FQNNGV. CDR3 region: CASRKEGYSYEQYF. The CDR3 nucleotides are TGTGCCAGCCGGAAAGAGGGGTACTCCTACGAGCAGTACTTC.

This chain connects TRBV4-3 to TRBJ1-1, with D unresolved. Germline CDR1 and CDR2: LGHNA and YSLEER. Trimming took 1 base from V and 1 from J, leaving 10 bases between them. This CDR3 has 15 residues. The CDR3 region has the DNA TGCGCCAGCAGCCAAGGGCAGGCAACGAACACTGAAGCTTTCTTT. Translation gives CASSQGQATNTEAFF.

This chain uses TRBV4-3 with TRBJ2-3, with 13 bases aligning to TRBD2. Trimming took 0 bases from V and 8 from J; bases not matched to a gene: 11. Germline-derived CDR1 and CDR2 are LGHNA and YSLEER. The length of the CDR3 is 18 residues. The CDR3 DNA sequence: TGCGCCAGCAGCCAAGATCACACTAGCGGGGGGGCCACTGGTACGCAGTATTTT. Its protein product is CASSQDHTSGGATGTQYF.

As for this clone: Other DNA sequences in the sample encode the same CDR3. This chain joins TRBV30 and TRBJ2-7; D gene uncertain. V lost 1 base and J lost 3, with 7 bases in between. Per germline, CDR1 GTSNPN and CDR2 SVGIG (reference sequence). The CDR3 runs to 12 residues. CDR3 nucleotide sequence: TGTGCCTGGAGTGAAGGCTTCTACGAGCAGTACTTC. Its protein product is CAWSEGFYEQYF.

This chain links TRBV7-9 with TRBJ2-2, with 11 positions matching TRBD1. CDR1 and CDR2 (germline): SEHNR, FQNEAQ (reference sequence). The CDR3 extends over 15 amino acids. Trimming cost V 5 bases and J 7 bases; bases outside gene matches: 6. CDR3 sequence (DNA): TGTGCCAGCAGCCCAGGACAGGGGGCCCACGGGGAGCTGTTTTTT. It codes for CASSPGQGAHGELFF.

V usage is TRBV7-2 and J usage is TRBJ2-4; TRBD2 aligns across 12 bases. Unmatched junction bases numbered 5, after V lost 3 bases and J lost 8 bases. The germline CDR1 and CDR2 sequences are SGHTA and FQGNSA. The CDR3 is 15 residues long. CDR3 loop: CASSFPLAGGDIQYF. CDR3 bases: TGTGCCAGCAGCTTCCCCCTAGCGGGAGGGGACATTCAGTACTTC.